Listed below are T cell receptor beta chains from one sample, sequenced in a study of Ad26.COV2.S vaccination and SARS-CoV-2 variants. Profiled with immunoSEQ multiplex PCR; TCRdb holds only in-frame clones, not every one. The data show roughly 380,000 clones, approximately 84% seen once. The sample in question was peripheral blood, obtained in a trial of Ad26.COV2.S vaccine versus placebo. The receptors were gathered from a person aged 18-65 years who received the Ad26.COV2.S COVID-19 vaccine or a placebo. Both conserved end residues are part of each CDR3. D genes are given only for firm matches.

TRBV7-9	.	TRBJ1-5	TGTGCCAGCAGCCCTGGGATGTCCGAGAGCAATCAGCCCCAGCATTTT	CASSPGMSESNQPQHF
TRBV28	.	TRBJ2-7	TGTGCCAGCAGGGGCGGGTATACCTCCTACGAGCAGTACTTC	CASRGGYTSYEQYF
TRBV5-5	.	TRBJ2-1	TGTGCCAGCAGCTTGACAGGGAGTTATAACAATGAGCAGTTCTTC	CASSLTGSYNNEQFF
TRBV6-5	TRBD1	TRBJ1-2	TGTGCCAGCAGTTACTCAGGACAGGGACGCGCCTATGGCTACACCTTC	CASSYSGQGRAYGYTF
TRBV9	.	TRBJ2-1	TGTGCCAGCAGCGTACTCCCCGGGGGAAGGTCCTACAATGAGCAGTTCTTC	CASSVLPGGRSYNEQFF
TRBV30	TRBD2	TRBJ2-3	TGTGCCTGGGGTACTAGCGGGAGTACAGATACGCAGTATTTT	CAWGTSGSTDTQYF
TRBV7-2	.	TRBJ2-7	TGTGCCAGCAGCTTAAGGAGGCTTGGCTCCGAGCAGTACTTC	CASSLRRLGSEQYF
TRBV7-9	.	TRBJ1-2	TGTGCCAGCAGCCAGCAAGGTATGGTAGGCGGAGCTAACTATGGCTACACCTTC	CASSQQGMVGGANYGYTF
TRBV27	TRBD1	TRBJ2-5	TGTGCCAGCAGTCGAATGATCGGGACAGAACAAGAGACCCAGTACTTC	CASSRMIGTEQETQYF
TRBV29-1	.	TRBJ2-3	TGCAGCGTTAAGGAACGCAATGGACGGGATACGCAGTATTTT	CSVKERNGRDTQYF
TRBV2	TRBD2	TRBJ2-7	TGTGCCAGCAGCCTTACTAGCGGGAGCTCCTACGAGCAGTACTTC	CASSLTSGSSYEQYF
TRBV28	.	TRBJ2-1	TGTGCCAGCAGTCGTGCGGACGGCGGAGGGGCCCTATGGCAGTTCTTC	CASSRADGGGALWQFF
TRBV9	TRBD2	TRBJ2-1	TGTGCCAGCAGCGGCGCTAGCGGGAGCTACAATGAGCAGTTCTTC	CASSGASGSYNEQFF
TRBV6-4	.	TRBJ1-5	TGTGCCAGCAAAAATAAGGGGGACACGCCCAATGGGCATAGCAATCAGCCCCAGCATTTT	CASKNKGDTPNGHSNQPQHF
TRBV27	TRBD2	TRBJ2-7	TGTGCCAGCTCTAGCGGGACGCACTACGAGCAGTACTTC	CASSSGTHYEQYF
TRBV7-9	.	TRBJ1-5	TGTGCCAGCAGCCAGGGGACGAATCAGCCCCAGCATTTT	CASSQGTNQPQHF